These 28 T cell receptor beta chains originate from one sample sequenced in a study of cytomegalovirus exposure and HLA in healthy donors. Primers included in the PCR were 60 Vbeta and 13 Jbeta primers. Generated by immunoSEQ multiplex PCR, the TCRdb table keeps only in-frame clones and is missing some. The sample has roughly 130,000 clones; roughly two thirds are singletons. Sequenced material: PBMCs. The receptors come from a man aged 30 to 45 in good health and CMV-seropositive.

This sequence joins TRBV9 and TRBJ1-1; 7 positions agree with TRBD1. The CDR3 extends over 17 amino acids. The ends lost 1 base at V and 4 bases at J; junction bases unmatched: 13. Per the germline V gene, CDR1 is SGDLS and CDR2 is YYNGEE. The CDR3 loop is CASSVKPTQGDGTEAFF. CDR3 nucleotide sequence: TGTGCCAGCAGCGTAAAGCCAACTCAGGGGGATGGCACTGAAGCTTTCTTT.

The chain carries TRBV19 and TRBJ1-1; 7 nucleotides align to TRBD1. The CDR3 extends over 14 amino acids. Losses at the gene ends were 7 bases for V and 4 bases for J; bases not matched to a gene: 9. Germline lookup yields CDR1 LNHDA and CDR2 SQIVND (reference sequence). CDR3 sequence (DNA): TGTGCCAGTACCAACAGGGGTCTTGGCACTGAAGCTTTCTTT. This encodes CASTNRGLGTEAFF. Variable domain in full (rest from reference TRBV19 and TRBJ1-1): DGGITQSPKYLFRKEGQNVTLSCEQNLNHDAMYWYRQDPGQGLRLIYYSQIVNDFQKGDIAEGYSVSREKKESFPLTVTSAQKNPTAFYLCASTNRGLGTEAFFGQGTRLTVV.

This clone was seen a single time. V is TRBV15 and J is TRBJ2-1; 11 nucleotides line up with TRBD1. Unmatched junction bases numbered 9, after V lost 1 base and J lost 4 bases. This CDR3 has 18 amino acids. CDR1 is LNHNV and CDR2 is YYDKDF in the germline V gene (reference sequence). The CDR3 DNA reads as TGTGCCACCAGCAGAGGGCCTCCGGGACAGGGGGATTACAATGAGCAGTTCTTC. This translates into CATSRGPPGQGDYNEQFF. The entire variable domain, with the rest obtained from reference TRBV15 and TRBJ2-1, is as follows: DAMVIQNPRYQVTQFGKPVTLSCSQTLNHNVMYWYQQKSSQAPKLLFHYYDKDFNNEADTPDNFQSRRPNTSFCFLDIRSPGLGDTAMYLCATSRGPPGQGDYNEQFFGPGTRLTVL.

This rearrangement joins TRBV4-1 to TRBJ2-3; 7 nucleotides line up with TRBD2. This CDR3 is built from 15 residues. V was pared by 9 bases and J by 1 base, with 10 bases of the junction left unmatched. Germline CDR1 MGHRA, CDR2 YSYEKL. This CDR3 reads CAREMTSRCTDTQYF. Here the CDR3 DNA reads TGCGCCAGGGAAATGACTAGCCGCTGCACAGATACGCAGTATTTT.

This clone was seen only a few times. An end of the junction differs from the germline gene, which may be a read error. This chain connects TRBV6-5 to TRBJ1-1; D gene unclear. CDR3 length equals 14 residues. Germline lookup yields CDR1 MNHEY and CDR2 SVGAGI. CDR3 bases: TGTGCCAGCAGCTACTCCGCAGAGGACACTGAAGCTTTCTTT. Translated: CASSYSAEDTEAFF.

The chain has TRBV7-9 and TRBJ2-5; 7 bases match TRBD1. CDR1 and CDR2 from the germline V gene are SEHNR and FQNEAQ (reference sequence). This CDR3 is 14 amino acids long. Trimming at V came to 4 bases and at J to 5 bases, leaving 7 bases not matched to a gene. The CDR3 nucleotides read TGTGCCAGCAGCTCGAACAGGGGAACGGAGACCCAGTACTTC. Protein product: CASSSNRGTETQYF.

This clone was seen more than once but under ten times. The chain combines TRBV2 with TRBJ2-2, with D possibly being TRBD2 (6 bases). Germline V gene lookup returns CDR1 SNHLY and CDR2 FYNNEI. This CDR3 region has 17 residues. Trimming took off 7 bases at V and 4 bases at J, with 22 bases between the two ends. CDR3 coding DNA: TGTGCCAGCACCGTAGCGGCCAGGGAGGTTGTCACCGGGGAGCTGTTTTTT. It encodes CASTVAAREVVTGELFF.

This clone has only a few counts. The V call is TRBV10-3, the J call TRBJ2-1; the D gene is possibly TRBD2 (5 bases). Germline V lookup: CDR1 ENHRY, CDR2 SYGVKD. This CDR3 contains 13 residues. V was pared by 8 bases and J by 6 bases, with 14 bases between. Written as DNA, the CDR3 is TGTGCCATCCACTCGAGGGAGAGCAATGAGCAGTTCTTC. Protein sequence: CAIHSRESNEQFF.

This clone was picked up one time. This rearrangement joins TRBV6-5 to TRBJ1-6, with 7 nucleotides matching TRBD1. CDR3 length: 13 amino acids. V was clipped by 6 bases and J by 7 bases; unmatched bases: 3. The germline V gene encodes CDR1 MNHEY and CDR2 SVGAGI. In DNA, the CDR3 is TGTGCCAGCAGAAGGACAGGCAATTCACCCCTCCACTTT. Its protein product is CASRRTGNSPLHF.

The J gene is TRBJ1-1, the V gene TRBV5-1; D is ambiguous. From germline, CDR1 is SGHRS and CDR2 YFSETQ. The length of the CDR3 is 14 residues. The V gene lost 1 base and the J gene lost 4 bases, with 11 bases spanning the gap. CDR3 residues: CASSLLTLSTEAFF. The CDR3 DNA is TGCGCCAGCAGCTTGCTGACACTTTCCACTGAAGCTTTCTTT.

The chain has TRBV2 and TRBJ1-1; D not resolved. V dropped 1 base and J dropped 0 bases, with 9 bases sitting between them. The germline CDR1 and CDR2 sequences are SNHLY and FYNNEI. This CDR3 has 15 amino acids. For the CDR3, the DNA is TGTGCCAGCAGTGAAGGGCGGGGAATGAACACTGAAGCTTTCTTT. It specifies CASSEGRGMNTEAFF.

This clone was counted a few times. The chain uses TRBV6-5 and TRBJ2-3, with D tentatively TRBD2 (6 bases). Trimming took off 0 bases at V and 6 bases at J, with 13 bases between the two ends. Per germline, CDR1 MNHEY and CDR2 SVGAGI. CDR3 length equals 15 residues. The CDR3 sequence is CASSYSSGEADTQYF. Here the CDR3 DNA reads TGTGCCAGCAGTTACTCGTCCGGGGAGGCGGATACGCAGTATTTT.

The V gene is TRBV6-1, the J gene TRBJ2-2, with a weak D call TRBD2 (7 bases). V was trimmed by 2 bases and J by 6 bases, leaving 16 bases between them. The CDR3 loop spans 16 amino acids. The germline V gene encodes CDR1 MNHNS and CDR2 SASEGT. CDR3 nucleotide sequence: TGTGCCAGCAGTGAACTACGGGGGGCGGCTTCCGGGGAGCTGTTTTTT. It specifies CASSELRGAASGELFF.

The J gene is TRBJ1-2, the V gene TRBV7-8; possibly TRBD1 for D (5 bases). The CDR3 length is 13 residues. The germline CDR1 and CDR2 sequences are SGHVS and FQNEAQ. The ends were cut back, 2 bases at V and 4 bases at J, with 8 bases in the middle. CDR3 residues: CASSLSGPYGYTF. DNA of the CDR3: TGTGCCAGCAGCTTATCAGGGCCCTATGGCTACACCTTC.

V gene TRBV5-1 combines with J gene TRBJ2-3; D not resolved. The CDR3 runs 15 residues. CDR1 SGHRS and CDR2 YFSETQ come from the germline V gene. Trimming shortened V by 0 bases and J by 6 bases, and 14 bases separated the two germline ends. CDR3 loop: CASSLGLGESDTQYF. The DNA of the CDR3 is TGCGCCAGCAGCTTGGGGCTAGGTGAATCCGATACGCAGTATTTT.

The J gene is TRBJ1-2, the V gene TRBV5-6; D might be TRBD1 (6 bases). V was shortened by 6 bases and J by 5 bases, with 20 bases between the two germline ends. This CDR3 is built from 15 residues. Germline V gene sequence: CDR1 SGHDT, CDR2 YYEEEE. CDR3 amino acids: CASTSAPGTPYGYTF. The CDR3 DNA sequence: TGTGCCAGCACTTCTGCTCCCGGGACACCATATGGCTACACCTTC.

A few counts support this clone. Additional DNA sequences in this sample encode the identical CDR3. J is TRBJ2-5 and V is TRBV4-3, with D maybe TRBD2 (6 bases). The CDR3 loop spans 16 amino acids. Per the germline V gene, CDR1 is LGHNA and CDR2 is YSLEER. V lost 3 bases, J lost 5 bases, and 19 bases lay in between. The CDR3 loop is CASSHSYMRGKETQYF. The CDR3 region has the DNA TGCGCCAGCAGCCACTCTTACATGCGGGGAAAGGAGACCCAGTACTTC.

The chain combines TRBV29-1 with TRBJ2-5; D perhaps matches TRBD2 (5 bases). Germline lookup yields CDR1 SQVTM and CDR2 ANQGSEA. The CDR3 is 13 residues long. Trimming removed 2 bases from V and 4 bases from J, with 11 bases in between. CDR3 in DNA: TGCAGCGTTGAACGAGGGATAGGAGAGACCCAGTACTTC. As protein: CSVERGIGETQYF.

The chain combines TRBV2 with TRBJ2-2, with 15 nucleotides matching TRBD2. Per germline, CDR1 SNHLY and CDR2 FYNNEI. This CDR3 has 19 amino acids. V lost 5 bases to trimming and J lost 5 bases; unmatched junction nucleotides: 12. CDR3 amino acids: CASSTLGLAGGPGTGELFF. The CDR3 DNA sequence: TGTGCCAGCAGTACTCTTGGACTAGCGGGAGGGCCGGGGACCGGGGAGCTGTTTTTT.

Notes on this clone: Different DNA sequences within this sample yield the same CDR3. The V gene is TRBV5-1, the J gene TRBJ2-7; TRBD2 agrees at 12 bases. CDR3 size: 15 residues. V dropped 2 bases and J dropped 2; count of bases not matched to a gene: 2. Germline CDR1 SGHRS, CDR2 YFSETQ. The CDR3 loop reads CASSFGLAGPYEQYF. The CDR3 DNA is TGCGCCAGCAGCTTTGGACTAGCGGGACCCTACGAGCAGTACTTC.

This clone was counted only a few times. The V call is TRBV7-3, the J call TRBJ1-1; D perhaps matches TRBD1 (6 bases). Germline assignment: CDR1 SGHTA and CDR2 FQGTGA. With 5 bases removed from V and 6 bases from J, the gap between germline ends came to 25 bases. This CDR3 spans 17 amino acids. This CDR3 is CASSPSQRGALIAEAFF. The CDR3 nucleotides are TGTGCCAGCAGCCCGTCGCAGCGGGGGGCACTTATCGCTGAAGCTTTCTTT.

CDR3 region: CASSQDKGDYGYTF. The CDR3 region has the DNA TGCGCCAGCAGCCAAGATAAGGGGGACTATGGCTACACCTTC. The chain carries TRBV4-1 and TRBJ1-2, with D possibly TRBD1 on 6 matching bases. Trimming cost V 0 bases and J 3 bases, with 8 bases left between them. Germline values: CDR1 MGHRA, CDR2 YSYEKL. This CDR3 has 14 residues.

This clone was seen many times. The chain is built from TRBV6-6 and TRBJ2-2, with a possible D match to TRBD1 (6 bases). Germline lookup yields CDR1 MNHNY and CDR2 SVGAGI (reference sequence). V gave up 11 bases and J gave up 3 bases, with 16 bases separating them. The CDR3 has 14 amino acids. CDR3 in DNA: TGTGCCGGACAGCGGACAGACCACACCGGGGAGCTGTTTTTT. Protein sequence: CAGQRTDHTGELFF.

This clone was detected only a few times. V usage is TRBV29-1 and J usage is TRBJ2-7; TRBD2 matches at 13 bases. Per germline, CDR1 SQVTM and CDR2 ANQGSEA. V dropped 2 bases and J dropped 3; count of bases not matched to a gene: 4. The CDR3 covers 15 residues. CDR3 nucleotides: TGCAGCGTTGAAATGGGGACTAGCGGGATCTACGAGCAGTACTTC. It translates to CSVEMGTSGIYEQYF.

The chain combines TRBV2 with TRBJ1-1; possible D gene TRBD1, 5 bases. CDR3 length: 14 residues. V was pared by 4 bases and J by 1 base, with 10 bases between. Germline V gene lookup returns CDR1 SNHLY and CDR2 FYNNEI. As DNA, the CDR3 is TGTGCCAGCAGTGCAGGGTTTTCGAACACTGAAGCTTTCTTT. Translating it yields CASSAGFSNTEAFF.

The V and J genes are TRBV11-2 and TRBJ1-2; TRBD1 is a possible D gene (5 bases). Deletions cut 2 bases from V and 2 bases from J, with 15 bases between. Germline CDR1 reads SGHAT; CDR2 reads FQNNGV. The CDR3 spans 16 residues. The CDR3 DNA reads as TGTGCCAGCAGCTTAAGACCTGGGACTTTAAACTATGGCTACACCTTC. It yields the protein CASSLRPGTLNYGYTF.

CDR3 nucleotide sequence: TGTGCCAGCAGCCCCACGGACAGGGTCTTGAAGTCGGAGACCCAGTACTTC. Translating gives CASSPTDRVLKSETQYF. This chain connects TRBV7-8 to TRBJ2-5; 8 bases line up with TRBD1. The CDR3 contains 17 residues. The ends lost 5 bases at V and 5 bases at J; junction bases unmatched: 16. Germline V lookup: CDR1 SGHVS, CDR2 FQNEAQ.

This clone occurred a few times. The chain is built from TRBV6-4 and TRBJ2-2, with D possibly matching TRBD2 (6 bases). The germline gives CDR1 MRHNA, CDR2 SNTAGT. Trimming left V 3 bases short and J 0 bases short, with 8 bases between. This CDR3 has 15 amino acids. The CDR3 reads CASSERGTNTGELFF. The CDR3 DNA reads TGTGCCAGCAGTGAGCGGGGAACGAACACCGGGGAGCTGTTTTTT.